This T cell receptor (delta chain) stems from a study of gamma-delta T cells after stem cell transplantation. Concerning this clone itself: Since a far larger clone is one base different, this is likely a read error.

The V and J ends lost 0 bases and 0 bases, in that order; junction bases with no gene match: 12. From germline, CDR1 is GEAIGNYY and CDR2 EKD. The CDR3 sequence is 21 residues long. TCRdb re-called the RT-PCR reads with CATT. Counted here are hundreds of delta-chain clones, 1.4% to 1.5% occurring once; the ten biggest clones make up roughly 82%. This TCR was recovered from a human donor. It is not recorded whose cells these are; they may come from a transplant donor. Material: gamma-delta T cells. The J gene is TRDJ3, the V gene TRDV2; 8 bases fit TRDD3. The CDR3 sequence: CACDTVILGVTSSWDTRQMFF. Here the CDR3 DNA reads TGTGCCTGTGACACCGTCATACTGGGGGTTACGAGCTCCTGGGACACCCGACAGATGTTTTTC.